These 13 T cell receptor beta chains share one sample of origin, sequenced in a study of T cell repertoires in cytomegalovirus infection. MiXCR, applied by TCRdb to the reads, yields one record per CDR3 protein. The repertoire consists of almost 500,000 distinct CDR3 sequences, with around 10% occurring once and the leading ten covering more than 8.5%. Sequences were obtained from PBMCs. The receptors were sampled from a human donor in good health (CMV status not recorded). Some clones in this sample may be carry-over from other donors' samples.

This clonotype was counted at least ten times. The chain carries TRBV7-8 and TRBJ2-3, with 11 nucleotides matching TRBD2. Unmatched junction bases numbered 4, after V lost 4 bases and J lost 4 bases. The CDR3 spans 15 residues. Germline assignment: CDR1 SGHVS and CDR2 FQNEAQ. CDR3: CASSYTSGRSDTQYF. For the CDR3, the DNA is TGTGCCAGCAGCTATACTAGCGGGAGATCAGATACGCAGTATTTT.

V is TRBV5-6 and J is TRBJ1-5; TRBD1 is a possible D gene (5 bases). Germline CDR1 SGHDT, CDR2 YYEEEE. The CDR3 contains 15 residues. V was trimmed by 2 bases and J by 1 base, leaving 10 bases between them. For the CDR3, the DNA is TGTGCCAGCAGCTTAGAGGGGATGAGCAATCAGCCCCAGCATTTT. Encoded protein: CASSLEGMSNQPQHF.

As DNA, the CDR3 is TGCAGTGCTACGGGGGACCGGGGGCCCACCTACGAGCAGTACTTC. Residues: CSATGDRGPTYEQYF. This sequence joins TRBV20-1 and TRBJ2-7; D possibly uses TRBD1 or TRBD2 (6 bases each). CDR1 and CDR2 from the germline V gene are DFQATT and SNEGSKA (reference sequence). V was pared by 4 bases and J by 2 bases, with 18 bases between. CDR3 length equals 15 residues.

The rearrangement joins TRBV10-3 to TRBJ1-2; the D is unclear. The CDR3 runs to 15 residues. Trimming removed 4 bases at V and 4 bases at J, with 16 bases between. The germline V gene has CDR1 ENHRY and CDR2 SYGVKD. CDR3 in amino acids: CAISADNGGSYGYTF. The CDR3 region has the DNA TGTGCCATCAGTGCCGACAACGGTGGGTCCTATGGCTACACCTTC.

This clonotype has ten or more counts. The J gene is TRBJ2-1, the V gene TRBV18, with D possibly TRBD2 on 5 matching bases. Germline loops: CDR1 KGHSH, CDR2 LQKENI. The V and J ends lost 3 bases and 7 bases respectively, with 10 bases between them. The CDR3 loop spans 13 amino acids. The CDR3 DNA reads as TGTGCCAGCTCACCGTCGCCGGGGAATGAGCAGTTCTTC. This encodes CASSPSPGNEQFF.

This clonotype has ten or more counts. The chain employs TRBV5-1 and TRBJ1-1; D possibly corresponds to TRBD1 (5 bases). Looked up from germline, CDR1 is SGHRS and CDR2 is YFSETQ. CDR3 size: 14 residues. V was shortened by 4 bases and J by 1 base, with 11 bases between the two germline ends. CDR3 protein: CASSGNQGNTEAFF. DNA of the CDR3: TGCGCCAGCAGCGGGAACCAGGGGAACACTGAAGCTTTCTTT. The full variable domain, with the rest looked up from reference TRBV5-1 and TRBJ1-1, is KAGVTQTPRYLIKTRGQQVTLSCSPISGHRSVSWYQQTPGQGLQFLFEYFSETQRNKGNFPGRFSGRQFSNSRSEMNVSTLELGDSALYLCASSGNQGNTEAFFGQGTRLTVV.

Notes on this clonotype: A junction boundary mismatches the germline segment, possibly from a read error. The chain uses TRBV7-9 and TRBJ1-2; possible D gene TRBD1, 5 bases. Per the germline V gene, CDR1 is SEHNR and CDR2 is FQNEAQ (reference sequence). This CDR3 is built from 13 residues. Written as DNA, the CDR3 is TGTGCCGGCAGCTCGGGGGTTAACTATGGCTACACCTTC. Protein product: CAGSSGVNYGYTF.

The table lists this clonotype with many counts. The rearrangement links TRBV12-3 or TRBV12-4 to TRBJ2-7, with 8 positions matching TRBD1. This CDR3 has 17 amino acids. J lost 5 bases, V lost 6 bases, and 18 bases had no gene match. The CDR3 loop is CASSPSLGQGSPNEQYF. The CDR3, as DNA: TGTGCCAGCAGCCCTTCATTAGGACAGGGATCGCCTAACGAGCAGTACTTC.

Many counts were recorded for this clonotype. This chain uses TRBV27 with TRBJ2-7; 12 bases match TRBD1. CDR3 length: 17 amino acids. CDR1 and CDR2 (germline): MNHEY, SMNVEV (reference sequence). V lost 3 bases, J lost 4 bases, and 10 bases stayed unmatched. The CDR3 here is CASSLGTGGGVRYEQYF. The CDR3 coding sequence is TGTGCCAGCAGTTTGGGGACAGGGGGCGGCGTCCGATACGAGCAGTACTTC.

This clonotype was counted only a few times. The chain employs TRBV5-1 and TRBJ1-1; D is perhaps TRBD1 (6 bases). The CDR3 has 15 amino acids. CDR1 is SGHRS and CDR2 is YFSETQ in the germline V gene. The ends were cut back, 0 bases at V and 0 bases at J, with 9 bases in the middle. The CDR3 protein is CASSLGQVMNTEAFF. The DNA for the CDR3 is TGCGCCAGCAGCTTGGGACAGGTCATGAACACTGAAGCTTTCTTT.

In this sample, this clonotype turned up a few times. The chain employs TRBV29-1 and TRBJ2-3, with D possibly TRBD2 on 6 matching bases. The V end lost 4 bases, the J end lost 3 bases, and 11 bases lay between the germline ends. Germline V CDR1 and CDR2: SQVTM, ANQGSEA. The CDR3 has 13 residues. This CDR3 reads CSVGLARTDTQYF. The CDR3 DNA reads as TGCAGCGTTGGGCTAGCGCGTACAGATACGCAGTATTTT.

This clonotype was detected ten times or more. The chain joins TRBV14 to TRBJ1-2, with a possible D match to TRBD1 (5 bases). The V and J ends lost 4 bases and 7 bases respectively, with 19 bases between them. The V gene's germline CDR1 is SGHDN and CDR2 FVKESK. This CDR3 region has 15 residues. The CDR3 DNA reads TGTGCCAGCAGCCCCGCATGGGGGTGGGGACTTGGCTACACCTTC. This codes for CASSPAWGWGLGYTF.

The chain employs TRBV2 and TRBJ2-5; the D gene is possibly TRBD2 (6 bases). CDR1 is SNHLY, CDR2 FYNNEI, per germline. V gave up 7 bases and J gave up 3 bases, with 15 bases separating them. CDR3 size: 14 residues. The CDR3 DNA reads TGTGCCAGCACCCCCAGTAGGAGGGAAGAGACCCAGTACTTC. This sequence encodes CASTPSRREETQYF.